This T cell receptor (beta chain) was recovered during a study of B cell selection in AIRE deficiency. Study-wide results and limits: In TCRBV usage, CDR3 length and diversity, patient Tconv and Treg cells matched healthy donors.

With respect to this clone: Its specificity is unknown.

TCRdb keeps only in-frame clones here, not all; method: immunoSEQ multiplex PCR. There are under 30,000 clones in the sample; just under 97% occur only once, and over 0.2% lies in the top ten. Conventional CD4 T cells were sorted as CD4+CD127+ cells. Healthy unrelated donors supplied the control samples. Germline CDR1 reads MNHEY; CDR2 reads SVGAGI. V shed 3 bases and J shed 8 bases, with 8 bases lying between them. This CDR3 has 13 residues. This TCR was sampled from a human donor in good health. The chain has TRBV6-5 and TRBJ1-6, with D hard to call. Sequencing was carried out using CD4+CD127+ conventional T cells sorted from PBMCs. This CDR3 reads CASSYQPDSPLHF. The CDR3 nucleotides are TGTGCCAGCAGTTATCAGCCGGATTCACCCCTCCACTTT.